This entry lists 6 T cell receptor beta chains sequenced from one sample in a study of OX40 agonist ivuxolimab in advanced cancers. TCRdb's table, derived via immunoSEQ multiplex PCR, lists solely in-frame clones and lacks some. The data hold some 31,000 clones, with approximately 91% observed a single time. The starting material was CD4+ or CD8+ T cells sorted from blood, obtained in a trial of the OX40 agonist ivuxolimab. Receptors were obtained from an adult with an advanced solid tumor such as melanoma, head and neck, liver or kidney cancer.

CDR3 DNA sequence: TGTGCCAGCAGTAACGGACTAGACCTTATCTACGAGCAGTACTTC. This encodes CASSNGLDLIYEQYF. This chain uses TRBV27 with TRBJ2-7; 7 bases map to TRBD2. Germline CDR1 is MNHEY and CDR2 is SMNVEV (reference sequence). V lost 5 bases and J lost 3; bases outside the gene matches: 10. The CDR3 covers 15 residues.

The count of this clone is one. The chain recombines TRBV19 with TRBJ1-5, with D perhaps matching TRBD1 (6 bases). The CDR3 length is 15 residues. Germline values: CDR1 LNHDA, CDR2 SQIVND (reference sequence). V gave up 5 bases and J gave up 0 bases, with 11 bases separating them. CDR3 DNA: TGTGCCAGTAGTTCGACAGGTTATAGCAATCAGCCCCAGCATTTT. Protein: CASSSTGYSNQPQHF. Combining the CDR3 with reference TRBV19 and TRBJ1-5 gives the whole variable domain DGGITQSPKYLFRKEGQNVTLSCEQNLNHDAMYWYRQDPGQGLRLIYYSQIVNDFQKGDIAEGYSVSREKKESFPLTVTSAQKNPTAFYLCASSSTGYSNQPQHFGDGTRLSIL.

The chain is built from TRBV4-2 and TRBJ1-5; D call uncertain. The germline CDR1 and CDR2 sequences are LGHNA and YNFKEQ. This CDR3 is built from 15 residues. Trimming stripped 5 bases from V and 0 bases from J, with 11 bases between. CDR3 sequence: CASSLAAYSNQPQHF. CDR3 nucleotide sequence: TGTGCCAGCAGCTTGGCAGCTTATAGCAATCAGCCCCAGCATTTT.

This chain links TRBV25-1 with TRBJ2-5; D is unclear. Germline CDR1 reads MGHDK; CDR2 reads SYGVNS. Trimming cost V 3 bases and J 4 bases, with 9 bases left between them. The CDR3 is 13 residues long. DNA of the CDR3: TGTGCCAGCAGTGATGCCCAATCAGAGACCCAGTACTTC. As protein: CASSDAQSETQYF.

CDR3: CASSYSGTAPEQYF. CDR3 bases: TGTGCCAGCAGTTACTCGGGGACTGCCCCCGAGCAGTACTTC. The chain links TRBV6-6 to TRBJ2-7, with D possibly TRBD2 on 6 matching bases. The CDR3 length is 14 residues. Trimming shortened V by 0 bases and J by 6 bases, and 12 bases separated the two germline ends. Germline V lookup: CDR1 MNHNY, CDR2 SVGAGI (reference sequence).

In the case of this clone: As the CDR3 is not closed by the conserved phenylalanine or tryptophan, this likely results from a read error. This chain uses TRBV5-1 with TRBJ1-6; D is possibly TRBD1 (5 bases). The germline CDR1 and CDR2 sequences are SGHRS and YFSETQ. This CDR3 region has 12 residues. The ends were cut back, 7 bases at V and 7 bases at J, with 9 bases in the middle. In DNA form, the CDR3 reads TGCGCCAGCCGGCAGGGCAATTCACCCCTCCACCTT. Its translation is CASRQGNSPLHL.